This T cell receptor (beta chain) was captured by sequencing in a study of T cells in Graves' hyperthyroidism and ophthalmopathy (dated by TCRdb to between 2017 and 2020). For the wider study: Peripheral blood samples were taken at the time of initial diagnosis, prior to any treatment. In addition, the study compared T-cell repertoires in thyroid tissue and in blood from over 5 Graves' hyperthyroidism patients. The roughly 91 discovery patients were randomly divided into training and test sets at a 7:3 ratio. According to the paper, TCR Vbeta CDR3 sequencing was carried out on over 130 peripheral blood samples, which came from approximately 43 ophthalmopathy, 75 or so hyperthyroidism and 17 progressor patients. Prospective prediction of ophthalmopathy was tested in an independent validation cohort of about 19 hyperthyroidism patients and some 17 patients who later progressed to ophthalmopathy. A discovery cohort of around 98 patients, about 40 with Graves' ophthalmopathy and approximately 60 with stable Graves' hyperthyroidism, was used to find distinguishing TCR V-J signatures. Once sampling was done, hyperthyroidism patients were given methimazole at a starting dose of 30 mg daily, whereas ophthalmopathy patients were given high-dose intravenous methylprednisolone. Overall study results and their limits: Sample size was not statistically predetermined, and blinding of investigators to group allocation was not performed. In validation, progression to ophthalmopathy was predicted by the model with roughly 69% sensitivity and just over 72% specificity, a median of approximately 6.5 months before onset. In cross-validation, a model built on a 13 V-J signature told ophthalmopathy apart from stable hyperthyroidism with approximately 90% sensitivity and about 81% specificity, and in testing the same model reached 80%/75%. Blood samples also contained most of the expanded thyroid clonotypes (frequency above 0.001), which suggests that blood repertoires may reflect thyroid immune responses.

Measured from the cysteine to the phenylalanine, the CDR3 is 17 residues long. Just the 51-base CDR3 DNA is kept, in frame starting at base 1. Ends trimmed: V by 4 bases, J by 4 bases; bases unmatched to a gene: 11. There are many counts of this clonotype. The target of this receptor is not known. No quality values exist for individual bases; no much larger clone is one base distant. In the ophthalmopathy patients, disease was moderately to severely active, with a Clinical Activity Score of 3 or more, a NOSPECS grade of 4 or more, and a duration of less than 3 months. The study excluded patients with uncontrolled infections, other autoimmune diseases, pregnancy or lactation. Diagnoses relied on clinical symptoms, serum thyroxine and TRAb, thyroid ultrasound and orbital computed tomography. PBMCs were isolated from more than 8 ml of fresh peripheral blood by Ficoll-Paque density gradient centrifugation. Total RNA was extracted using Trizol reagent, and RNA quality was assessed on an Agilent 2100 Bioanalyzer.

TCR beta CDR3 regions were amplified from RNA transcripts. The first round of RT-PCR for the TCR CDR3 was performed with the HTBI primer set and the Qiagen OneStep RT-PCR kit. Libraries were constructed in a second round of multiplex PCR, after which size selection and purification were performed. Sequencing of the libraries was done on an Illumina HiSeq2000 using paired-end 100 bp reads. Concerning the study's data processing: SOAPnuke was used to process the raw data, throwing out any read that contained adapters or uncalled bases, had a mean Phred below 15, or lacked an exact constant-primer or identifier match. High-quality paired reads were merged with COPE v1.2.5, and unique nucleotide sequences were defined as clonotypes. Clonotypes were aligned to IMGT TRBV, TRBD and TRBJ reference segments using MiTCR v1.1. The analysis was restricted to V-J combinations with a frequency above 0.0001, which together covered roughly 99% of the repertoires. The TCS score was defined as the ratio of F50 (clonal expansion) to E x V (chaos), calculated using BLOSUM62-based TCRdist between CDR3 peptides within each V-J. Welch's t-statistics and random forest reduced just over 500 V-J features to 10 to 15, which were used in a naive Bayes classifier (R e1071). In TCRdb, the public reads were trimmed at Q25 with fastp and aligned with MiXCR, with productive beta chains retained. Rows with one shared CDR3 protein collapse into an entry with the most common genes and DNA. The authors' filters were not applied to this entry. This sample gives over 250,000 distinct CDR3 sequences in total; about 15% of them show up just once. The ten largest account for around 61% of the sample.

The TCR was taken from a woman aged 55 to 70 with Graves' ophthalmopathy. The sequencing input was blood. The chain uses TRBV12-3 or TRBV12-4 and TRBJ2-2; 8 bases in between match TRBD1. CDR3 loop: CASSWDRLYRGTGELFF. The DNA sequence is given as TGTGCCAGCAGTTGGGACAGGTTGTACCGCGGCACCGGGGAGCTGTTTTTT.